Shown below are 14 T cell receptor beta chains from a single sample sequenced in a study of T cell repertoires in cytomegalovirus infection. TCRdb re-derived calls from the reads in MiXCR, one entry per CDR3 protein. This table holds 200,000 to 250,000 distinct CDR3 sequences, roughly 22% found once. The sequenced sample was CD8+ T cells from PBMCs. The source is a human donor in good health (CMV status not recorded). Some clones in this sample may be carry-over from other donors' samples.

The DNA of the CDR3 is TGCAGTGCTCCGACCTGGCGGACAGGGGTAACTGGGGCCAACGTCCTGACTTTC. Residues: CSAPTWRTGVTGANVLTF. The V gene is TRBV20-1, the J gene TRBJ2-6; 9 bases map to TRBD1. The CDR3 is 18 amino acids. V dropped 5 bases and J dropped 2; count of bases not matched to a gene: 13. The germline V gene has CDR1 DFQATT and CDR2 SNEGSKA (reference sequence).

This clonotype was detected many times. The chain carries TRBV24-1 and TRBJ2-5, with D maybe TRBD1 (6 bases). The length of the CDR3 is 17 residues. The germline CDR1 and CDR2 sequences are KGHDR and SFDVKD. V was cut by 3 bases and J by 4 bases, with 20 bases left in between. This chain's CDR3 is CATSDPKQGSGRETQYF. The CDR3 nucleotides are TGTGCCACCAGTGATCCAAAACAGGGATCAGGCCGAGAGACCCAGTACTTC.

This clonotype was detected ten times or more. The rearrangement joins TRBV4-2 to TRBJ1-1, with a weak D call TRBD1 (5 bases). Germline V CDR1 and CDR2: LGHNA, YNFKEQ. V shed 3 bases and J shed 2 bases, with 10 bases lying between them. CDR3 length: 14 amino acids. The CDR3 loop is CASSQPGGNTEAFF. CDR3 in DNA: TGTGCCAGCAGCCAGCCCGGGGGAAACACTGAAGCTTTCTTT.

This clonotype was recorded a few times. CDR3 in amino acids: CANNPNTPGWTSYTDTQYF. CDR3 coding DNA: TGCGCCAACAACCCCAATACCCCTGGTTGGACTAGCTACACAGATACGCAGTATTTT. The chain employs TRBV5-1 and TRBJ2-3; the match to TRBD2 covers 8 bases. The CDR3 length is 19 residues. V shed 9 bases, J shed 2 bases, and the junction held 23 bases outside the gene matches. Germline CDR1 and CDR2: SGHRS and YFSETQ.

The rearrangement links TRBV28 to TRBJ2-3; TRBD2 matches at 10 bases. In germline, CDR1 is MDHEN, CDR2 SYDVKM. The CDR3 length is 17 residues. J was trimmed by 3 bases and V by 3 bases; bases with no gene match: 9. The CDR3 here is CASSFLLSGGVTDTQYF. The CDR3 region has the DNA TGTGCCAGCAGTTTCTTGCTAAGCGGGGGGGTAACAGATACGCAGTATTTT.

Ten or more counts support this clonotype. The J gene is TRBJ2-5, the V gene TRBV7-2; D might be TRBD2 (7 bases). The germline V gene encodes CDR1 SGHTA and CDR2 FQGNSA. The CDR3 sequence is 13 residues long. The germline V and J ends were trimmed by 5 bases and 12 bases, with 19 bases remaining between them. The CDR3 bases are TGTGCCAGCAGCCAGGGGCGGGAGACGGGAGAGTACTTC. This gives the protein CASSQGRETGEYF.

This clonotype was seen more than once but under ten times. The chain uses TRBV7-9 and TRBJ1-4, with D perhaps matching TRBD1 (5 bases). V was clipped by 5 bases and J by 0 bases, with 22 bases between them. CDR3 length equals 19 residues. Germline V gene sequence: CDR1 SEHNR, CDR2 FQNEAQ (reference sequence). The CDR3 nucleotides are TGTGCCAGCAGCGCACCATCCGGGACGGACCCTTCAACTAATGAAAAACTGTTTTTT. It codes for CASSAPSGTDPSTNEKLFF. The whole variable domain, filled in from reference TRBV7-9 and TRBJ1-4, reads DTGVSQNPRHKITKRGQNVTFRCDPISEHNRLYWYRQTLGQGPEFLTYFQNEAQLEKSRLLSDRFSAERPKGSFSTLEIQRTEQGDSAMYLCASSAPSGTDPSTNEKLFFGSGTQLSVL.

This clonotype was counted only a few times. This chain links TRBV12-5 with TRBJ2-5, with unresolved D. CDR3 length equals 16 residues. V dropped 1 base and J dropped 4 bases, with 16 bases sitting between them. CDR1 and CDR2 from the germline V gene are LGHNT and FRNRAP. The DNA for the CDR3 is TGTGCTAGTGGTTTGGGCAAGAGGCCGGTTTTAGAGACCCAGTACTTC. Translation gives CASGLGKRPVLETQYF.

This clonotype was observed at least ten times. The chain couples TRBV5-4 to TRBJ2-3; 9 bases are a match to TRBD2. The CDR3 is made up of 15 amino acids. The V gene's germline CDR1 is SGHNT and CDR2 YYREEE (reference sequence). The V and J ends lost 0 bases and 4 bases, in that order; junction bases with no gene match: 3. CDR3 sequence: CASSLAAGGPDTQYF. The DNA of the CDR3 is TGTGCCAGCAGCTTGGCGGCGGGGGGGCCAGATACGCAGTATTTT.

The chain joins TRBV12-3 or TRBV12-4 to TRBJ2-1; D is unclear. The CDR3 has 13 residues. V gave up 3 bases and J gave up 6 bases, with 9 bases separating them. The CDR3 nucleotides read TGTGCCAGCAGTTTTGGACCTCCCAATGAGCAGTTCTTC. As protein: CASSFGPPNEQFF.

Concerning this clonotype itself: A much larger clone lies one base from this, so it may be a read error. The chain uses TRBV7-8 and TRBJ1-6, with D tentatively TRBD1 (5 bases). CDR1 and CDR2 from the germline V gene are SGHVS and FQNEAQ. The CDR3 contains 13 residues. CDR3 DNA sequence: TGTGCCGGCAGCTCCGGACAAGTTTCACCCCTCCACTTT. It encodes CAGSSGQVSPLHF.

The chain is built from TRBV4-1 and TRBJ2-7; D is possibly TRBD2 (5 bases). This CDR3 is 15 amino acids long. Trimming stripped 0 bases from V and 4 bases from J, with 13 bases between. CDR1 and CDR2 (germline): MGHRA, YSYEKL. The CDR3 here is CASSQEGGWSYEQYF. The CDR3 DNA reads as TGCGCCAGCAGCCAAGAAGGCGGGTGGAGTTACGAGCAGTACTTC.

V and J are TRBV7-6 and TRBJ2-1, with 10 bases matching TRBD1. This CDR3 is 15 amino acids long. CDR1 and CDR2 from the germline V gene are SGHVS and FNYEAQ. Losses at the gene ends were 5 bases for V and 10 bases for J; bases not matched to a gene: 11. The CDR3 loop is CASSPPGTGVGEQFF. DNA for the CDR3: TGTGCCAGCAGCCCCCCCGGGACAGGGGTGGGAGAGCAGTTCTTC.

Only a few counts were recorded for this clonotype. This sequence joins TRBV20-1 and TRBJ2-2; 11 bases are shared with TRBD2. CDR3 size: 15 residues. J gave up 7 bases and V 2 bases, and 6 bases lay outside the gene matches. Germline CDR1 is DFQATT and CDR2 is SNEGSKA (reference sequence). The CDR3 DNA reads TGCAGTGCTAGAATAGCGGGGGGGCGTATCGGGGAGCTGTTTTTT. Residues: CSARIAGGRIGELFF.